The clone carrying this TCR beta chain is a singleton in its sample. This entry comes from a study of blood T cell repertoires in COVID-19. Study-wide background: The United States, Italy and Spain supplied acute and convalescent COVID-19 samples. PBMCs, B-cell-depleted T cells, or T cells provided the cDNA or gDNA that made up the material.

TCRdb's copy holds only in-frame clones and misses some; the assay was immunoSEQ multiplex PCR. Of around 120,000 clones in the sample, nearly 90% were seen once. J was trimmed by 8 bases and V by 3 bases; bases with no gene match: 5. This CDR3 contains 15 residues. The germline V gene encodes CDR1 LNHNV and CDR2 YYDKDF (reference sequence). Sequenced: peripheral blood. This TCR came from a woman in her sixties or seventies with COVID-19, enrolled during active disease. The rearrangement joins TRBV15 to TRBJ1-4, with 11 nucleotides matching TRBD1. In nucleotides, the CDR3 is TGTGCCACCAGCAGCCGGACAGGGGGCCAGGAAAAACTGTTTTTT. Its protein is CATSSRTGGQEKLFF.